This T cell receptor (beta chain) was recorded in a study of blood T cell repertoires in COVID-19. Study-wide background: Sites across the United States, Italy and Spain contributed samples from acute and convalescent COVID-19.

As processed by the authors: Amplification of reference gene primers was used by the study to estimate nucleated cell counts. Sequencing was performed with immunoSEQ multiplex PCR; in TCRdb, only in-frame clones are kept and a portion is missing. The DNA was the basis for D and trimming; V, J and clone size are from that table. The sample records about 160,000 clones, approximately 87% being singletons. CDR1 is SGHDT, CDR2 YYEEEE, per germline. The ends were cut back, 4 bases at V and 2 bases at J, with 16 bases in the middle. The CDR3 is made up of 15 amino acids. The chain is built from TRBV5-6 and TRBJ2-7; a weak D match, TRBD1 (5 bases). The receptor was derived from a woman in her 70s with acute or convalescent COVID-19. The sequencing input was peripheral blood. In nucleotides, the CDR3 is TGTGCCAGCAGCCCAAGGGGAAGGTCCCCCTACGAGCAGTACTTC. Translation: CASSPRGRSPYEQYF.